These T cell receptor beta chains were read from a single sample in a study of T cells in Graves' hyperthyroidism and ophthalmopathy. TCRdb used MiXCR to reprocess the multiplex PCR reads, holding one entry per CDR3 protein. The data hold hundreds of thousands of distinct CDR3 sequences, with roughly a third observed a single time. The sequencing sample was made of blood. These receptors originate from a woman aged 40 to 50 with Graves' hyperthyroidism. CDR3s include the opening cysteine and the closing phenylalanine or tryptophan. Fields, in order: D gene, J gene, V gene, clone size, CDR3 DNA, CDR3 protein. D genes are given only for firm matches. Size is omitted from some rows. Given values are once, few, many or a class for expanded clones.

d_gene: NA; j_gene: TRBJ2-7; v_gene: TRBV10-3; abundance: few; CDR3nt: TGTGCCATCAGTGAGAACGTCGACGCCTACGAGCAGTACTTC; CDR3aa: CAISENVDAYEQYF
d_gene: NA; j_gene: TRBJ2-5; v_gene: TRBV29-1; abundance: many; CDR3nt: TGCAGCGTCGTCGACAGCGGGGAGACCCAGTACTTC; CDR3aa: CSVVDSGETQYF
d_gene: NA; j_gene: TRBJ2-7; v_gene: TRBV7-3; abundance: many; CDR3nt: TGTGCCAGCAGCCTCCGGGCATGGCGCCACGAGCAGTACTTC; CDR3aa: CASSLRAWRHEQYF
d_gene: NA; j_gene: TRBJ1-5; v_gene: TRBV20-1; abundance: many; CDR3nt: TGCAGTGCTAGTGGGGGGGATCAGCCCCAGCATTTT; CDR3aa: CSASGGDQPQHF
d_gene: TRBD2; j_gene: TRBJ2-7; v_gene: TRBV6-5; abundance: NA; CDR3nt: TGTGCCAGCAGCAACCTGGCTAGCGGGAGATACGAGCAGTACTTC; CDR3aa: CASSNLASGRYEQYF
d_gene: NA; j_gene: TRBJ2-7; v_gene: TRBV20-1; abundance: many; CDR3nt: TGCAGTGCTATATCCCCTACCCTGTCCTACGAGCAGTACTTC; CDR3aa: CSAISPTLSYEQYF
d_gene: NA; j_gene: TRBJ1-5; v_gene: TRBV2; abundance: many; CDR3nt: TGTGCCAGCAGTGAAGCAGGGGGAAGCAATCAGCCCCAGCATTTT; CDR3aa: CASSEAGGSNQPQHF
d_gene: TRBD1; j_gene: TRBJ1-6; v_gene: TRBV10-2; abundance: few; CDR3nt: TGTGCCAGCAGTCCGAACTTAGGACAGGGAGGCTCACCCCTCCACTTT; CDR3aa: CASSPNLGQGGSPLHF
d_gene: NA; j_gene: TRBJ1-6; v_gene: TRBV5-1; abundance: NA; CDR3nt: TGCGCCAGCAGCCTCGGGGAGGATAGATCACCCCTCCACTTT; CDR3aa: CASSLGEDRSPLHF
d_gene: NA; j_gene: TRBJ2-1; v_gene: TRBV24-1; abundance: NA; CDR3nt: TGTGCCACCAGTGTGAGGGACCTTCAGTTCTTC; CDR3aa: CATSVRDLQFF
d_gene: TRBD1; j_gene: TRBJ2-7; v_gene: TRBV7-9; abundance: many; CDR3nt: TGTGCCAGCAGCTTAGGGGGACAGGGAGTCCACGAGCAGTACTTC; CDR3aa: CASSLGGQGVHEQYF
d_gene: NA; j_gene: TRBJ1-1; v_gene: TRBV20-1; abundance: many; CDR3nt: TGCAGTGCTAGATCGAGGGTAACCAACACTGAAGCTTTCTTT; CDR3aa: CSARSRVTNTEAFF
d_gene: NA; j_gene: TRBJ1-3; v_gene: TRBV12-3/TRBV12-4; abundance: NA; CDR3nt: TGTGCCAGCAGTTTAAGTAGGGATGGAAACACCATATATTTT; CDR3aa: CASSLSRDGNTIYF
d_gene: TRBD1; j_gene: TRBJ2-2; v_gene: TRBV9; abundance: few; CDR3nt: TGCGCCAGCGGTGGGACAGGGGGCCGAGCGAACACCGGGGAGCTGTTTTTT; CDR3aa: CASGGTGGRANTGELFF
d_gene: NA; j_gene: TRBJ1-2; v_gene: TRBV29-1; abundance: many; CDR3nt: TGCAGCGTTGAGTTGGGGAATGGCTGGAACACCTTC; CDR3aa: CSVELGNGWNTF
d_gene: NA; j_gene: TRBJ2-7; v_gene: TRBV7-2; abundance: few; CDR3nt: TGTGCCAGCAGCTTTAGGGGGGAGGGCGAGCAGTACTTC; CDR3aa: CASSFRGEGEQYF
d_gene: TRBD1; j_gene: TRBJ1-3; v_gene: TRBV6-1; abundance: NA; CDR3nt: TGTGCCAGCTGTCGATCCCCCGGGACAGTCCTGAGCTCTGGAAACACCATATATTTT; CDR3aa: CASCRSPGTVLSSGNTIYF
d_gene: TRBD1; j_gene: TRBJ1-1; v_gene: TRBV28; abundance: NA; CDR3nt: TGTGCCAGCAGTTTAGACAGGGGTGTTGAAGCTTTCTTT; CDR3aa: CASSLDRGVEAFF
d_gene: TRBD1; j_gene: TRBJ2-7; v_gene: TRBV7-2; abundance: many; CDR3nt: TGTGCCAGCAGCTTCGGACAGGGAACCTACGAGCAGTACTTC; CDR3aa: CASSFGQGTYEQYF
d_gene: NA; j_gene: TRBJ1-2; v_gene: TRBV10-3; abundance: NA; CDR3nt: TGTGCCAGCAGGACTACAAGGCACTATGGCTACACCTTC; CDR3aa: CASRTTRHYGYTF
d_gene: TRBD2; j_gene: TRBJ2-2; v_gene: TRBV19; abundance: many; CDR3nt: TGTGCCACCAAGGGGATAGCGGGAGATAACACCGGGGAGCTGTTTTTT; CDR3aa: CATKGIAGDNTGELFF
d_gene: NA; j_gene: TRBJ2-7; v_gene: TRBV2; abundance: many; CDR3nt: TGTGCCAGCACCCCAGTACAAGACTACGAGCAGTACTTC; CDR3aa: CASTPVQDYEQYF
d_gene: NA; j_gene: TRBJ2-5; v_gene: TRBV7-2; abundance: many; CDR3nt: TGTGCCAGCAGCTCCGGACAGATCCAAGAGACCCAGTACTTC; CDR3aa: CASSSGQIQETQYF
d_gene: NA; j_gene: TRBJ2-2; v_gene: TRBV11-2; abundance: NA; CDR3nt: TGTGCCAGCAGCCCCAACAGGGTCGTGAACACCGGGGAGCTGTTTTTT; CDR3aa: CASSPNRVVNTGELFF
d_gene: NA; j_gene: TRBJ2-5; v_gene: TRBV20-1; abundance: NA; CDR3nt: TGCAGTGCAACTTTATCTGGGTGGGGAGGAGAGACCCAGTACTTC; CDR3aa: CSATLSGWGGETQYF
d_gene: NA; j_gene: TRBJ1-1; v_gene: TRBV7-2; abundance: NA; CDR3nt: TGTGCCAGCAGCCCCCATCCTTGGGAAGGGACTGAAGCTTTCTTT; CDR3aa: CASSPHPWEGTEAFF
d_gene: NA; j_gene: TRBJ1-5; v_gene: TRBV2; abundance: NA; CDR3nt: TGTGCCAGCAGGACTAGCGGCAATCAGCCCCAGCATTTT; CDR3aa: CASRTSGNQPQHF
d_gene: TRBD1; j_gene: TRBJ1-1; v_gene: TRBV29-1; abundance: NA; CDR3nt: TGCAGCGCAGGGGGGCCTGAAGCTTTCTTT; CDR3aa: CSAGGPEAFF
d_gene: NA; j_gene: TRBJ2-6; v_gene: TRBV15; abundance: many; CDR3nt: TGTGCCACCAGCAGAGTCAGGGGCTCTGGGGCCAACGTCCTGACTTTC; CDR3aa: CATSRVRGSGANVLTF
d_gene: NA; j_gene: TRBJ1-5; v_gene: TRBV29-1; abundance: few; CDR3nt: TGCAGCGTTGCTCAGGAGGCCAGACAGCCCCAGCATTTT; CDR3aa: CSVAQEARQPQHF